This note documents a single T cell receptor (beta chain) sequence. The antigen remains unidentified. Donors gave around 10 milliliters of peripheral blood apiece. V gave up 0 bases and J gave up 0 bases; unmatched junction bases: 5. The CDR3 loop spans 15 amino acids. The germline V gene has CDR1 DFQATT and CDR2 SNEGSKA (reference sequence). This record belongs to a study of blood T cells in healthy people across ages. Overall study: There was about one barcoded beta molecule captured by template switching per two T cells.

Points from the study as a whole: Naive CD4+ cells and diversity were both higher in long-lived donors than in aged donors.

Next came a second PCR, run for about 7 to 12 cycles, which used a sample-barcoded 5' primer along with a J-beta primer mix. Every sample returned 2.5 million or more CDR3-containing paired-end reads. TCRdb re-analysed the 5' RACE reads in MiXCR, keeping a single row per CDR3 protein. The table records some 710,000 distinct CDR3 sequences, about half of them present only once. The sample was blood. The sequence came from an elderly man in good health. The chain employs TRBV20-1 and TRBJ2-7, with 7 positions matching TRBD2. CDR3 in DNA: TGCAGTGCTAGAGATCCGGCGGGGGACTCCTACGAGCAGTACTTC. It is translated as CSARDPAGDSYEQYF.